The source of this TCR beta chain is a study of naive and memory T cell subsets. Two oligonucleotides, mixed equimolar, formed the beta constant-region primer covering TRBC1 and TRBC2. Four rounds of PCR amplified the ligated cDNA using nested alpha and beta constant-region primers plus SP2. TCRdb re-analysed the UMI-ligation and nested PCR reads in MiXCR, keeping a single row per CDR3 protein. Of 95,000 to 110,000 distinct CDR3 sequences detected, about 14% appear once; the ten largest clones hold 2.8%. General study findings and limits: From naive to CM, EM and EMRA, diversity decreased and Gini increased. Between naive and memory subsets, TCR abundance power law exponents differed. In naive cells, over 90% of TCR sequences were seen only once. Especially in CD8 cells, naive repertoires contained a few larger clonotypes, possibly CD45RA-re-expressing memory cells.

In the case of this clonotype: As yet, its antigen is unknown.

The CDR3 has 16 amino acids. Germline V CDR1 and CDR2: GTSNPN, SVGIG (reference sequence). The V and J ends lost 2 bases and 6 bases, in that order; junction bases with no gene match: 14. The receptor comes from a human donor in good health. The V and J genes are TRBV30 and TRBJ2-3; the match to TRBD1 covers 7 bases. Material for sequencing was naive CD8+ T cells from blood. CDR3 sequence: CAWSLEDRPDFDTQYF. The CDR3 nucleotides are TGTGCCTGGAGTCTCGAGGACAGGCCGGATTTCGATACGCAGTATTTT.